The sequence of this TCR beta chain was determined in a study of blood T cells in healthy people across ages. General study results and limits: Roughly linearly, TCR beta diversity per million T cells fell as age increased. There were more naive CD4+ cells and higher diversity in long-lived donors than in aged donors. Estimates of diversity drawn from one million T cells were considered underestimates.

The CDR3 length is 13 residues. Trimming shortened V by 7 bases and J by 1 base, and 9 bases separated the two germline ends. Germline V CDR1 and CDR2: ENHRY, SYGVKD. Then a second PCR, running about 6 to 12 cycles, was carried out with a sample-barcoded 5' primer and a J-beta primer mix. Via MiXCR, TCRdb re-called the 5' RACE reads, giving one row per CDR3 protein. The sample includes fewer than 1,200,000 distinct CDR3 sequences, roughly a quarter seen only once; the top ten take around 0.75%. Extracted total RNA amounted to at least 5.5 micrograms for each sample. Concerning this clonotype: Its matching antigen is unknown.

These data were also filed under a second study, of T cells of mothers and their children.

The sequencing sample was made of blood. The chain couples TRBV10-3 to TRBJ2-3; a possible D gene is TRBD1 (5 bases). The sequence came from a girl aged 2-10 years in good health. Here the CDR3 reads CAITDSGTDTQYF. The CDR3 bases are TGTGCCATCACCGACAGCGGCACAGATACGCAGTATTTT.